The clone carrying this T cell receptor beta chain was seen ten or more times. What it binds is unknown. The data originate from a study of response to subunit inactivated influenza vaccine. CDR1 is MNHEY and CDR2 is SMNVEV in the germline V gene (reference sequence). This CDR3 region has 15 residues. V shed 3 bases and J shed 0 bases, with 12 bases lying between them. Whole-study results and caveats: It was suggested by the authors that few new T cells are recruited by each seasonal influenza vaccination.

TCRdb re-called the RT-PCR reads with MiXCR, one entry per CDR3 protein. In the table there are over 400,000 distinct CDR3 sequences, 10% to 15% of which are singletons. This TCR derives from a man aged 50 or older who received an inactivated influenza vaccine. This specimen was PBMCs from blood, taken more than 35 days after vaccination. This chain links TRBV27 with TRBJ2-7; D might be TRBD1 or TRBD2, each matching 6 bases. DNA of the CDR3: TGTGCCAGCAGTTTCCGGGGGCCGCACTCCTACGAGCAGTACTTC. Protein: CASSFRGPHSYEQYF.